Listed below are T cell receptor beta chains from one sample, sequenced in a study of healthy donors' naive CD4 and CD8 T cells. One entry per CDR3 protein results from TCRdb running MiXCR on the reads. The profile shows about 180,000 distinct CDR3 sequences, around three quarters of them singletons. The sequencing sample was made of naive CD4+ and CD8+ T cells sorted from blood, pooled from several donors. The receptors come from a pool of human donors in good health; the sample pools cells from several healthy donors. CDR3s include the opening cysteine and the closing phenylalanine or tryptophan. Each record gives: V gene, clone size, J gene, D gene, CDR3 protein, CDR3 DNA. The D gene is left open where the match is weak. Where a row states a size, it is once, few, many or the class of an expanded clone; other rows omit it.

TRBV12-5,NA,TRBJ2-5,TRBD2,CASGLAGRETQYF,TGTGCTAGTGGATTAGCGGGACGAGAGACCCAGTACTTC
TRBV4-1,NA,TRBJ2-1,NA,CASSPFHSGMDEQFF,TGCGCCAGCAGCCCCTTCCACAGCGGAATGGATGAGCAGTTCTTC
TRBV6-5,NA,TRBJ2-1,TRBD2,CASSPGTSGLDEQFF,TGTGCCAGCAGCCCCGGGACTAGCGGGTTGGATGAGCAGTTCTTC
TRBV7-2,NA,TRBJ2-6,NA,CASSLARLNSGANVLTF,TGTGCCAGCAGCTTAGCCCGACTGAACTCTGGGGCCAACGTCCTGACTTTC
TRBV19,NA,TRBJ2-1,NA,CASSNVVDEQFF,TGTGCCAGTAGTAACGTCGTCGATGAGCAGTTCTTC
TRBV20-1,NA,TRBJ2-3,TRBD2,CSARRLAGADTQYF,TGCAGTGCTAGGAGGCTAGCGGGAGCAGATACGCAGTATTTT
TRBV19,NA,TRBJ1-1,NA,CAGTAWGNTEAFF,TGTGCCGGTACCGCGTGGGGGAACACTGAAGCTTTCTTT
TRBV28,NA,TRBJ1-5,NA,CASSSVWGGDYPHF,TGTGCCAGCAGTTCAGTATGGGGTGGAGATTATCCGCATTTT
TRBV15,NA,TRBJ2-7,NA,CATSRDSARGGNYEQYF,TGTGCCACCAGCAGAGATAGCGCGCGAGGGGGAAACTACGAGCAGTACTTC
TRBV5-5,NA,TRBJ2-3,NA,CASSLFRATWGDTQYF,TGTGCCAGCAGCTTGTTCAGGGCCACCTGGGGAGATACGCAGTATTTT
TRBV29-1,NA,TRBJ2-1,NA,CSDVGPERAYNEQFF,TGCAGCGATGTGGGGCCGGAGCGGGCCTACAATGAGCAGTTCTTC
TRBV29-1,NA,TRBJ1-5,NA,CSVEMGGNNQPQHF,TGCAGCGTTGAAATGGGCGGAAACAATCAGCCCCAGCATTTT
TRBV29-1,NA,TRBJ2-1,NA,CSALGTTQFF,TGCAGCGCCCTAGGGACCACGCAGTTCTTC
TRBV6-5,NA,TRBJ2-1,TRBD2,CASSLRLARVGYNEQFF,TGTGCCAGCAGTCTACGACTAGCGAGGGTAGGATACAATGAGCAGTTCTTC
TRBV6-5,NA,TRBJ2-7,NA,CASSQVRTYEQYF,TGTGCCAGCAGTCAAGTCAGGACCTACGAGCAGTACTTC
TRBV19,NA,TRBJ2-7,TRBD2,CASRPGTSGSIEQYF,TGTGCCAGTAGACCAGGGACTAGCGGGAGTATTGAGCAGTACTTC
TRBV18,NA,TRBJ2-7,NA,CASSPLELGEQYF,TGTGCCAGCTCACCACTTGAACTGGGGGAGCAGTACTTC
TRBV19,NA,TRBJ1-5,NA,CASKGQTVDSNQPQHF,TGTGCCAGTAAAGGTCAGACGGTGGATAGCAATCAGCCCCAGCATTTT
TRBV27,NA,TRBJ1-3,TRBD1,CASSQGAYGNTIYF,TGTGCCAGCAGCCAGGGGGCTTATGGAAACACCATATATTTT
TRBV27,NA,TRBJ2-2,NA,CASSFGGGGTGELFF,TGTGCCAGCAGTTTTGGGGGAGGGGGCACCGGGGAGCTGTTTTTT
TRBV30,NA,TRBJ2-1,NA,CAWRSLASGYNEQFF,TGTGCCTGGAGGTCGCTAGCGTCGGGGTACAATGAGCAGTTCTTC
TRBV6-6,NA,TRBJ1-2,TRBD1,CASRGSGGQRGGGYTF,TGTGCCAGCAGAGGGTCGGGGGGACAGCGAGGCGGCGGCTACACCTTC
TRBV13,once,TRBJ2-7,NA,CASSLWAAREQYF,TGTGCCAGCAGCTTATGGGCAGCACGCGAGCAGTACTTC
TRBV19,NA,TRBJ1-5,TRBD1,CAGGYQGQGHQPQHF,TGTGCCGGGGGATATCAAGGACAGGGCCATCAGCCCCAGCATTTT
TRBV5-1,NA,TRBJ1-2,NA,CASSLVRGSGYTF,TGCGCCAGCAGCTTGGTCAGGGGAAGTGGCTACACCTTC
TRBV29-1,NA,TRBJ2-7,TRBD2,CSVQPGTSGYEQYF,TGCAGCGTGCAACCCGGGACTAGCGGTTACGAGCAGTACTTC
TRBV6-2/TRBV6-3,NA,TRBJ1-5,NA,CASSPGYEWQPQHF,TGTGCCAGCAGCCCTGGGTATGAATGGCAGCCCCAGCATTTT
TRBV5-6,NA,TRBJ1-1,NA,CASEWTDSNTEAFF,TGTGCCAGCGAATGGACGGACTCGAACACTGAAGCTTTCTTT
TRBV12-3/TRBV12-4,NA,TRBJ2-4,NA,CASSPGSRYAIQYF,TGTGCCAGCAGTCCTGGGTCGCGATACGCCATTCAGTACTTC
TRBV2,NA,TRBJ2-5,TRBD1,CASNPGQGVEETQYF,TGTGCCAGCAACCCGGGACAGGGGGTAGAGGAGACCCAGTACTTC
TRBV29-1,NA,TRBJ1-2,NA,CSVHARYGYTF,TGCAGCGTTCATGCGCGATATGGCTACACCTTC
TRBV15,NA,TRBJ1-6,NA,CATSREASSYNSPLHF,TGTGCCACCAGCAGAGAGGCCAGCTCCTATAATTCACCCCTCCACTTT
TRBV29-1,once,TRBJ2-4,NA,CSVEGTGQGAAWNIQYF,TGCAGCGTTGAAGGGACGGGACAAGGGGCCGCCTGGAACATTCAGTACTTC
TRBV19,NA,TRBJ1-1,NA,CASSIWAGRAEAFF,TGTGCCAGTAGTATATGGGCAGGGAGAGCTGAAGCTTTCTTT
TRBV30,NA,TRBJ2-1,NA,CAWSVQDHNEQFF,TGTGCCTGGAGTGTACAGGACCACAATGAGCAGTTCTTC
TRBV29-1,NA,TRBJ1-3,NA,CSVESLSGNTIYF,TGCAGCGTTGAGTCTCTCTCTGGAAACACCATATATTTT
TRBV28,NA,TRBJ2-1,TRBD2,CASSFTRLSGGYNEQFF,TGTGCCAGCAGTTTCACTAGACTGAGCGGGGGCTACAATGAGCAGTTCTTC
TRBV29-1,NA,TRBJ2-1,NA,CSVDGWSSYNEQFF,TGCAGCGTTGATGGTTGGAGCTCCTACAATGAGCAGTTCTTC
TRBV5-1,NA,TRBJ2-7,TRBD1,CASSLGYRTGDYEQYF,TGCGCCAGCAGCTTGGGGTATAGGACAGGGGACTACGAGCAGTACTTC
TRBV11-3,NA,TRBJ1-1,NA,CASSLKGEAFF,TGTGCCAGCAGCTTAAAGGGAGAGGCTTTCTTT
TRBV29-1,few,TRBJ1-5,NA,CSVDGDGSNQPQHF,TGCAGCGTTGACGGGGACGGTAGCAATCAGCCCCAGCATTTT
TRBV29-1,NA,TRBJ2-3,NA,CSVIGTLGGTDTQYF,TGCAGCGTTATCGGGACCCTTGGTGGCACAGATACGCAGTATTTT
TRBV6-2/TRBV6-3,NA,TRBJ2-7,TRBD2,CASGPGLAHEQYF,TGTGCCAGCGGACCCGGACTAGCTCACGAGCAGTACTTC
TRBV29-1,few,TRBJ2-1,NA,CSVERTAYNEQFF,TGCAGCGTTGAACGGACAGCCTACAATGAGCAGTTCTTC
TRBV29-1,few,TRBJ2-5,NA,CSVGSGQETQYF,TGCAGCGTTGGGAGCGGACAAGAGACCCAGTACTTC
TRBV19,NA,TRBJ1-5,NA,CASSIGTTPDRHQPQHF,TGTGCCAGTAGTATCGGGACAACCCCAGACCGCCATCAGCCCCAGCATTTT
TRBV29-1,NA,TRBJ1-2,TRBD1,CSVRGQGVDYGYTF,TGCAGCGTTCGGGGACAGGGTGTGGACTATGGCTACACCTTC
TRBV6-5,NA,TRBJ1-1,NA,CASSYSASGATEAFF,TGTGCCAGCAGTTACTCAGCATCTGGGGCGACTGAAGCTTTCTTT
TRBV30,NA,TRBJ1-5,NA,CAWSVFRLANSNQPQHF,TGTGCCTGGAGTGTGTTCAGGCTCGCTAATAGCAATCAGCCCCAGCATTTT
TRBV11-1,NA,TRBJ2-1,TRBD2,CASSLGLGSNIEQFF,TGTGCCAGCAGCTTGGGACTAGGGTCGAATATTGAGCAGTTCTTC
TRBV6-2/TRBV6-3,NA,TRBJ2-1,TRBD2,CASSWLLAGYNEQFF,TGTGCCAGCAGTTGGCTACTAGCGGGTTACAATGAGCAGTTCTTC
TRBV29-1,NA,TRBJ2-1,TRBD2,CSVEGLANNLYNEQFF,TGCAGCGTTGAGGGACTAGCGAATAACCTTTACAATGAGCAGTTCTTC
TRBV19,NA,TRBJ2-7,NA,CASSTGQLYEQYF,TGTGCCAGTAGTACCGGACAGCTCTACGAGCAGTACTTC